This T cell receptor (beta chain) was observed in a study of T-cell reconstitution after alpha-beta-depleted transplantation in children. Unique molecular identifiers were built into the TCRbeta library. MiXCR, applied by TCRdb to the PCR reads, yields one record per CDR3 protein. This sample yields 250,000 to 300,000 distinct CDR3 sequences, of which over 8% are seen a single time; about 9.5% belongs to the top ten. The sample holds a few counts of this clonotype. CDR1 is DFQATT, CDR2 SNEGSKA, per germline (reference sequence). The V end lost 5 bases, the J end lost 4 bases, and 14 bases lay between the germline ends. The CDR3 is 13 amino acids.

The sample in question was PBMCs from the stem cell graft donor, obtained from the stem cell graft. The V and J genes are TRBV20-1 and TRBJ2-5; D might be TRBD2 (5 bases). This sequence was found in a human donor who donated a stem cell graft to a child with SCID. The DNA for the CDR3 is TGCAGTGCTCGACGGGATCTAGGAGAGACCCAGTACTTC. The encoded protein is CSARRDLGETQYF.